This TCR beta chain comes out of a study of a mutant IDH1 vaccine in newly diagnosed glioma (dated by TCRdb to the early 2020s). At the level of the whole study: Eight vaccinations were administered to patients in weeks 1, 3, 5, 7, 11, 15, 19 and 23, corresponding to visits V03 through V10. In the chemotherapy-containing groups, vaccination started alongside temozolomide cycles, whereas in patients who had radiotherapy alone it started 4-6 weeks after radiotherapy. The roughly 30 treated patients were 62.5% male and roughly 40% female, with a mean age of approximately 40 years. Before enrollment, patients had received standard therapy of radiotherapy alone, temozolomide alone, or radiochemotherapy with temozolomide; most received the combination. Peripheral blood was drawn at six visits: V03 (baseline), V05, V07, V10, V12 and V13. For exploratory analyses, 25 to 30 treated patients had longitudinal TCRB deep sequencing done wherever samples were available.

In the paper's terms, the time point label means: week 11, during vaccination. Each vaccine dose was 300 ug of a 20-mer mutant IDH1 peptide in Montanide, given subcutaneously with topical imiquimod. All donors had newly diagnosed IDH1-mutant astrocytomas of WHO grade 3 or 4 that showed loss of nuclear ATRX. The samples were drawn from NOA16, a multicentre, single-arm, open-label phase I trial in Germany that tested a mutant IDH1 peptide vaccine in humans for the first time. The DNeasy Blood and Tissue Kit was used to extract genomic DNA from EDTA blood for TCRB sequencing. As for this clone: The clone's antigen remains unknown. Qualities for individual bases were not recorded, and no much larger clone is one base off.

Paper-wide results and their limitations: Availability determined which PBMC samples were chosen for TCRB deep sequencing. Immune responses induced by the vaccine were seen in around 93% of patients across multiple MHC alleles. Pseudoprogression appeared unrelated to alterations in the top peripheral T cell clonotypes detected by TCRB sequencing. The authors noted that analyses of patient blood samples could not be reproduced because of sample limitations.

Library creation used the immunoSEQ multiplex PCR assay. The hsTCRB Kit was used according to the manufacturer's protocol to amplify rearranged TCR beta chain sequences. TCRB libraries were sequenced on an Illumina MiSeq. As for the authors' bioinformatics: The kit vendor's proprietary platform handled demultiplexing, trimming and gene mapping. In TCRdb, the immuneACCESS table is reduced to in-frame sequences with V and J assigned. These tables do not hold every clone; where another copy was compared, an unresolved V gene accounts for under half, and the others remain unexplained. From that table come the V and J calls and clone size; the DNA was used to work out D and trimming. Present in this sample are fewer than 150,000 clones, almost 90% of which were seen just once. The ten most abundant clones make up around 0.6% of the sample. The CDR3 runs 16 amino acids, cysteine and phenylalanine included. The read is trimmed to its CDR3 DNA, 48 bases read in frame from base 1. For CDR1 and CDR2, the germline V gene (reference sequence) lists SEHNR and FQNEAQ. Cut back by 1 base and 3 bases, the V and J ends lie 13 bases apart.

This specimen was PBMCs, taken from a glioma patient whose treatment included an IDH1 peptide vaccine. The V and J segments used are TRBV7-9 and TRBJ1-5; the D gene remains uncertain. This clonotype was sampled from a woman aged 45-65 years with glioma. This receptor carries the CDR3 CASSLGLGTDNQPQHF. The bases read TGTGCCAGCAGCTTAGGTCTTGGTACAGACAATCAGCCCCAGCATTTT. Full variable domain (CDR3 extended with the reference TRBV7-9 and TRBJ1-5 proteins): DTGVSQNPRHKITKRGQNVTFRCDPISEHNRLYWYRQTLGQGPEFLTYFQNEAQLEKSRLLSDRFSAERPKGSFSTLEIQRTEQGDSAMYLCASSLGLGTDNQPQHFGDGTRLSIL.